This T cell receptor beta chain originates from a study of T-cell memory formation after mild COVID-19 (dated by TCRdb to the early 2020s). As for the study more broadly: TCR sequence clusters from the two donors were largely donor specific. T-cell clones expanding and contracting after mild COVID-19 in a couple of donors were tracked by longitudinal TCRalpha and TCRbeta repertoire sequencing. Two young, previously healthy adult volunteers, one female and one male, were included in the cohort. On the study overall, not on this receptor specifically: Contracting CD4+ clones turned up mainly in the CM and EM memory subsets, whereas EMRA was where CD8+ clones were enriched. Whether the second-wave clones peaking on day 37 were SARS-CoV-2 specific was not confirmed. Only two mild cases were covered in the study, and larger cohorts including severe cases with pre-infection samples were considered necessary. Clones that contracted from day 15 to 85 showed balanced CD4/CD8 phenotypes, whereas a second wave of clones that expanded from day 15 to 37 leaned towards CD4+. Some responding clones were found in pre-infection memory, which suggests that pre-existing cross-reactive memory T cells took part in the SARS-CoV-2 response.

A remark on this clonotype: The antigen it recognizes is unknown. Base qualities are missing; no much larger clone stands one base away.

Sequencing relied on an Illumina NovaSeq 6000. TCRalpha and TCRbeta cDNA libraries were built by 5'RACE with constant-segment primers, adding sample barcodes and unique molecular identifiers. RNA was extracted from every sample with Trizol reagent. The libraries were amplified in two PCR steps, and the second step added a second sample barcode and Illumina TruSeq adapters. Sequencing of libraries was performed on an Illumina NovaSeq with 2 x 150 bp paired-end reads. The published analysis was carried out like this. The reads were demultiplexed and collapsed into UMI-guided consensus sequences using migec v1.2.7. Using mixcr v2.1.11, UMI consensuses were aligned to TRA and TRB V and J templates and then assembled into clonotypes. A clonotype was counted as expanded or contracted only if both edgeR and NoisET called the change significant, with noise models trained on biological replicates. edgeR calls used a false discovery rate-adjusted p below 0.01 and a log2 fold-change threshold of 1. As an exploratory analysis of dynamics, PCA with hierarchical clustering was applied to max-normalized trajectories of the 1000 most abundant clonotypes. Separately sequenced CD4+ and CD8+ repertoires were used to assign the CD4 or CD8 phenotype of responding clones. TCRdb reworked the public reads: Q25 trimming with fastp, MiXCR clone assembly, productive beta chains retained. Entries that share a CDR3 protein sequence are merged under the most common genes and DNA. The V and J calls were determined by TCRdb, not by the authors. Recorded for this sample are hundreds of thousands of distinct CDR3 sequences; roughly 8% of them occurred a single time. Roughly 23% of the sample is in the top ten clones.

V was cut back by 6 bases and J by 4 bases, leaving a gap of 16 bases between them. In the germline V gene, CDR1 corresponds to SGHVS and CDR2 to FNYEAQ. The CDR3 measures 16 amino acids from cysteine to phenylalanine. CDR3 DNA only is kept here, 48 bases in frame from base 1. PBMCs were isolated by Ficoll-Paque density gradient centrifugation. This clonotype originated in a man younger than 35 who had mild COVID-19 (a few samples of this study predate the infection). The sample titles of this study are shuffled in the database, so cell type and time point are left out; the donor was told from shared clones. The V gene is TRBV7-6 and the J gene is TRBJ2-6; no D segment can be confidently identified. Sequenced sample: PBMCs or a T cell subset sorted from them (not recorded which). The DNA is as follows: TGTGCCAGCAGTGGTGGATCGGGTATGGGGGCCAACGTCCTGACTTTC. Protein translation: CASSGGSGMGANVLTF. When the CDR3 is completed using the reference TRBV7-6 and TRBJ2-6 genes on either side, the full variable domain is GAGVSQSPRYKVTKRGQDVALRCDPISGHVSLYWYRQALGQGPEFLTYFNYEAQQDKSGLPNDRFSAERPEGSISTLTIQRTEQRDSAMYRCASSGGSGMGANVLTFGAGSRLTVL.